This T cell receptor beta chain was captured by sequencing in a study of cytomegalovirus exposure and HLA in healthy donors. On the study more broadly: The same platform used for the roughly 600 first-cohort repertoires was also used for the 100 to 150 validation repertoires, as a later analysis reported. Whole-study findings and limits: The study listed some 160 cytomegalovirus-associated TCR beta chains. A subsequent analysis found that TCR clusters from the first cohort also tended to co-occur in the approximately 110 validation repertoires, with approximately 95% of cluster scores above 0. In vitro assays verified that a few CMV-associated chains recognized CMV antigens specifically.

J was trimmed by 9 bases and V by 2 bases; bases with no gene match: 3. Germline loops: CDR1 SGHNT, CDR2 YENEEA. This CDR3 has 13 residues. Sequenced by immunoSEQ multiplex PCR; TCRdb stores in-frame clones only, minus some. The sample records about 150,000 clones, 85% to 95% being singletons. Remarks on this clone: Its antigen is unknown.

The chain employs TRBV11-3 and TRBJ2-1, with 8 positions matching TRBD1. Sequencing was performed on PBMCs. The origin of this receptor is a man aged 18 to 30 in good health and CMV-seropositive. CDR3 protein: CASSLTDRGEQFF. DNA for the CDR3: TGTGCCAGCAGCTTAACCGACAGGGGTGAGCAGTTCTTC.